The 3 T cell receptor beta chains below come from one sample, sequenced in a study of shared clonotypes between healthy human individuals. TCRdb keeps only in-frame clones here, not all; method: immunoSEQ multiplex PCR. The sample has roughly 1 million clones, about 74% seen once. The sequenced sample was memory CD4+ T cells sorted from blood. Subset: CD45RA-negative fraction. These receptors were taken from a man between 18 and 29 years old in good health.

This clone appeared a single time. The chain combines TRBV7-9 with TRBJ2-5, with TRBD2 matching 8 bases. The J call may be in error: the DNA end matches TRBJ2-7 better. Germline V lookup: CDR1 SEHNR, CDR2 FQNEAQ (reference sequence). This CDR3 comprises 16 residues. For the CDR3, the DNA is TGTGCCAGCAGCTCCACCTTAGCGGGGATCTTCTACGAGCAGTACTTC. Protein sequence: CASSSTLAGIFYEQYF.

The rearrangement uses TRBV6-1 and TRBJ1-1; D unclear. The CDR3 is 14 amino acids. CDR1 MNHNS and CDR2 SASEGT come from the germline V gene. V was cut by 11 bases and J by 0 bases, with 16 bases left in between. CDR3 residues: CALMLGYLNTEAFF. CDR3 coding DNA: TGTGCCCTAATGTTAGGGTACTTGAACACTGAAGCTTTCTTT.

The chain employs TRBV5-1 and TRBJ1-4; D not certain. The germline V and J ends were trimmed by 3 bases and 6 bases, with 12 bases remaining between them. Germline CDR1 reads SGHRS; CDR2 reads YFSETQ. CDR3 size: 14 residues. The CDR3 sequence is CASSSGSADEKLFF. The CDR3 nucleotides read TGCGCCAGCAGCTCCGGGAGTGCTGATGAAAAACTGTTTTTT. The whole variable domain, remainder taken from reference TRBV5-1 and TRBJ1-4, is KAGVTQTPRYLIKTRGQQVTLSCSPISGHRSVSWYQQTPGQGLQFLFEYFSETQRNKGNFPGRFSGRQFSNSRSEMNVSTLELGDSALYLCASSSGSADEKLFFGSGTQLSVL.